This TCR beta chain was captured by sequencing in a study of cytomegalovirus exposure and HLA in healthy donors. Study overall: Unique TCR beta sequences numbering approximately 120 million came from around 180 million T cells in an earlier analysis.

This clone was detected only a few times. The PCR was carried out with 60 Vbeta primers and 13 Jbeta primers. How the authors handled the data: Per a later analysis, the number of unique TCR beta chains was some 82 million, of which around 9.9 million were shared. Libraries were prepared by immunoSEQ multiplex PCR; TCRdb keeps only in-frame clonotypes and omits some of them. V and J calls and clone size follow that table, whereas D and trimming were derived from the DNA. Of under 150,000 clones in the sample, approximately 8.9% were seen once. V shed 3 bases, J shed 0 bases, and the junction held 5 bases outside the gene matches. Germline values: CDR1 SGHRS, CDR2 YFSETQ. The CDR3 totals 15 residues.

The V and J genes are TRBV5-1 and TRBJ1-1, with 7 bases aligning to TRBD1. The specimen was PBMCs. This clonotype originated in a woman between 40 and 50 years old in good health and CMV-seropositive. The CDR3 sequence is CASSSGTVLNTEAFF. CDR3 nucleotide sequence: TGCGCCAGCAGCTCCGGGACAGTTTTGAACACTGAAGCTTTCTTT.